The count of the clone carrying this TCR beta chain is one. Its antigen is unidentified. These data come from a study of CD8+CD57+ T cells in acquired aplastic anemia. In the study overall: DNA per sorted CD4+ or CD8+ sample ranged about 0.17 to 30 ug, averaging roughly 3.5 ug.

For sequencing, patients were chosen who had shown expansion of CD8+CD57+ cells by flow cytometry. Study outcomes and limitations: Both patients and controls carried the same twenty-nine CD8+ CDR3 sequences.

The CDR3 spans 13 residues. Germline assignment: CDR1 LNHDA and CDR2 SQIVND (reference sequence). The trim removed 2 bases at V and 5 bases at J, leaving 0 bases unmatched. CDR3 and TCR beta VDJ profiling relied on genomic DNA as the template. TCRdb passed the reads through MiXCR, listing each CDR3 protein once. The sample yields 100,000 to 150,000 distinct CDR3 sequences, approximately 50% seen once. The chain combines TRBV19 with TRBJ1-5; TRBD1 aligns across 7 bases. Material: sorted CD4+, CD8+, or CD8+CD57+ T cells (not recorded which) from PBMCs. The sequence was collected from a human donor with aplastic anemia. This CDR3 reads CASSITGDQPQHF. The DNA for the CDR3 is TGTGCCAGTAGTATAACAGGGGATCAGCCCCAGCATTTT.